This section outlines one T cell receptor beta chain sequence together with its context. CDR1 is SGHNT, CDR2 YENEEA, per germline. V dropped 1 base and J dropped 3; count of bases not matched to a gene: 14. There are 18 residues in the CDR3. TCRdb's copy holds only in-frame clones and misses some; the assay was immunoSEQ multiplex PCR. This sample carries about 230,000 clones, around 84% of them seen once, and the ten largest clones take around 15%. This sample is drawn from a study of blood T cell repertoires in COVID-19. As for the study in general: In each case, the material was cDNA or gDNA derived from T cells, B-cell-depleted T cells, or PBMCs.

Individuals aged roughly 18 to 100 years were recruited from 24 US areas. Participants had their cohort set by participant-reported clinical history. Sequencing was performed on PBMCs or T cells enriched from blood (not recorded which). The sequence came from a man aged 18 to 30 who had recovered from COVID-19. The chain recombines TRBV11-3 with TRBJ2-7; 8 bases are a match to TRBD1. The CDR3 DNA reads TGTGCCAGCAGCTTAGCGCGCGGACAGGGTGCTGACAACTACGAGCAGTACTTC. As protein: CASSLARGQGADNYEQYF. Variable domain in full (rest from reference TRBV11-3 and TRBJ2-7): EAGVVQSPRYKIIEKKQPVAFWCNPISGHNTLYWYLQNLGQGPELLIRYENEEAVDDSQLPKDRFSAERLKGVDSTLKIQPAELGDSAVYLCASSLARGQGADNYEQYFGPGTRLTVT.